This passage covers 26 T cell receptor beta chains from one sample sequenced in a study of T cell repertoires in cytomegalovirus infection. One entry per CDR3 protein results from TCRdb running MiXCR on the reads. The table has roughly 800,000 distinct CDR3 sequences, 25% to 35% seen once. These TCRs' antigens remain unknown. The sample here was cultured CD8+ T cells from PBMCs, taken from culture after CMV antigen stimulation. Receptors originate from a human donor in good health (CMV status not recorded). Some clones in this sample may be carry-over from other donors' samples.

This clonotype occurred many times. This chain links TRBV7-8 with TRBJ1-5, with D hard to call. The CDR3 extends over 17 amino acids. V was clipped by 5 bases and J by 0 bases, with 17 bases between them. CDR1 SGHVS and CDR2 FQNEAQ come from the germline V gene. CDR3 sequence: CASSPRGADYSNQPQHF. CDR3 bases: TGTGCCAGCAGCCCCCGCGGAGCGGATTATAGCAATCAGCCCCAGCATTTT.

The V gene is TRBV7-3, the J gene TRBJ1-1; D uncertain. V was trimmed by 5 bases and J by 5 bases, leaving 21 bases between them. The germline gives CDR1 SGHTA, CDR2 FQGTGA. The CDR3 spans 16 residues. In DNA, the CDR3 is TGTGCCAGCAGCCTAAGGCCCTCTTCGGGAGGTACTGAAGCTTTCTTT. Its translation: CASSLRPSSGGTEAFF.

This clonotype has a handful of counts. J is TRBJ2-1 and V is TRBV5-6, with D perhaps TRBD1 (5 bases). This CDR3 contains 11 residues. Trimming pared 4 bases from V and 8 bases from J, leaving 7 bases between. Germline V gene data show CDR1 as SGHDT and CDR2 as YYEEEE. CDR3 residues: CASSAGYEQFF. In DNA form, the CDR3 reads TGTGCCAGCAGCGCAGGGTATGAGCAGTTCTTC.

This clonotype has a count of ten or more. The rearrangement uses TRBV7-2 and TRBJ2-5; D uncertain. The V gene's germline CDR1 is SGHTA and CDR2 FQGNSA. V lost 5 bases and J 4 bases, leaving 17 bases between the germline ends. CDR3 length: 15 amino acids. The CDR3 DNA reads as TGTGCCAGCAGCCTGAACAGCGTAGCAGTAGAGACCCAGTACTTC. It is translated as CASSLNSVAVETQYF.

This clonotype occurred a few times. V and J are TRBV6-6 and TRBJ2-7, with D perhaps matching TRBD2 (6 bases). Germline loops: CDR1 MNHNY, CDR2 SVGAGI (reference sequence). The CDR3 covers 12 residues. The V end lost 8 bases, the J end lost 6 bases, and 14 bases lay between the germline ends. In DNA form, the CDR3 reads TGTGCCAGCGCCTATACGGGGGTCGAGCAGTACGTC. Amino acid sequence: CASAYTGVEQYV.

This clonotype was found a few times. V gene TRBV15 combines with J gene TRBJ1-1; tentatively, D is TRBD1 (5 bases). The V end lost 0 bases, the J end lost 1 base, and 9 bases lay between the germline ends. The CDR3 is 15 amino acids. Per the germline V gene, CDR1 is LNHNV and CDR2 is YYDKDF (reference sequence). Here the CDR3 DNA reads TGTGCCACCAGCAGAGATCAGGGCCAGAACACTGAAGCTTTCTTT. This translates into CATSRDQGQNTEAFF.

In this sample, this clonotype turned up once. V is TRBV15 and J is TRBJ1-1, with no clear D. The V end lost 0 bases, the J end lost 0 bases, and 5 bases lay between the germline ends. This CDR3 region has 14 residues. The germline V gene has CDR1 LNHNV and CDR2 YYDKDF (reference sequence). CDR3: CATSRDKLNTEAFF. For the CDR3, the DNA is TGTGCCACCAGCAGAGACAAGCTGAACACTGAAGCTTTCTTT.

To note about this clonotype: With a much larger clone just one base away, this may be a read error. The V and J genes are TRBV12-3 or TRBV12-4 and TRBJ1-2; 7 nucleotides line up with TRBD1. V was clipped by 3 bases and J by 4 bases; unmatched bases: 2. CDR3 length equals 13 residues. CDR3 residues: CASSFRTGYGYTF. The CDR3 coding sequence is TGTGCCAGCAGTTTTCGGACAGGCTATGGCTACACCTTC.

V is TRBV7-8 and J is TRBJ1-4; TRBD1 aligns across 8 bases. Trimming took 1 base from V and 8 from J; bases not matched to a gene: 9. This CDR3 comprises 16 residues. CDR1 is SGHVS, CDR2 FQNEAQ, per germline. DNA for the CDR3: TGTGCCAGCAGCTTAGGGTCAGGGGGCGCCGGGGAAAAACTGTTTTTT. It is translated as CASSLGSGGAGEKLFF.

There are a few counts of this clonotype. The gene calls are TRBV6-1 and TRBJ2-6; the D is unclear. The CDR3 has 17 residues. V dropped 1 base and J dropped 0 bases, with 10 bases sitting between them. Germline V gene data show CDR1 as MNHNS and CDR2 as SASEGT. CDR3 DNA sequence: TGTGCCAGCAGTGAAGGAGTCGGAGACTCTGGGGCCAACGTCCTGACTTTC. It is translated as CASSEGVGDSGANVLTF.

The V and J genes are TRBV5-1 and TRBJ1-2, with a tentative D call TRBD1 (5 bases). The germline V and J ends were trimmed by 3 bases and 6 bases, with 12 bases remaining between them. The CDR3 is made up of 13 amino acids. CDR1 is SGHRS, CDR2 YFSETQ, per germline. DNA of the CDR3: TGCGCCAGCAGCTCCCTCGGAGGGGATGGCTACACCTTC. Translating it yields CASSSLGGDGYTF.

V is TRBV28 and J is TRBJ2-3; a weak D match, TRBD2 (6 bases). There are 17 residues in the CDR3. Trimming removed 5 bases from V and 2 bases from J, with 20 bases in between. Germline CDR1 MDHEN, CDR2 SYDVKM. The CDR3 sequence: CASSPLLDGGNTDTQYF. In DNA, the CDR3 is TGTGCCAGCAGTCCCCTTCTCGACGGGGGAAACACAGATACGCAGTATTTT.

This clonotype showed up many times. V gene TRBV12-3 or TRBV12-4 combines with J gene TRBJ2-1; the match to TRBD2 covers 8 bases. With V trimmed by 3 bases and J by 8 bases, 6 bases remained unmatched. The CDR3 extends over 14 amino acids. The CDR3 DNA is TGTGCCAGCAGTTTCGCGGGGGGCTGGCATGAGCAGTTCTTC. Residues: CASSFAGGWHEQFF.

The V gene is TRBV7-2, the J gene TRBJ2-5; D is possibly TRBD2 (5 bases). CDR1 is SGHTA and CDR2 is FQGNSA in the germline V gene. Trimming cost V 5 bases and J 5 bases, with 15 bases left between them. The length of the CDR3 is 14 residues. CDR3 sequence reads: CASSPDQTGETQYF. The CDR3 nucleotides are TGTGCCAGCAGCCCGGACCAGACGGGGGAGACCCAGTACTTC. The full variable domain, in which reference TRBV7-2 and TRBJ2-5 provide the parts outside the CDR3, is GAGVSQSPSNKVTEKGKDVELRCDPISGHTALYWYRQSLGQGLEFLIYFQGNSAPDKSGLPSDRFSAERTGGSVSTLTIQRTQQEDSAVYLCASSPDQTGETQYFGPGTRLLVL.

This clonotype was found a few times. CDR3 sequence (DNA): TGTGCCAGTAGTAATAGGGCCGACTATAATTCACCCCTCCACTTT. As protein: CASSNRADYNSPLHF. V usage is TRBV19 and J usage is TRBJ1-6; no firm D call. The CDR3 contains 15 residues. V lost 4 bases, J lost 3 bases, and 10 bases lay in between. CDR1 and CDR2 (germline): LNHDA, SQIVND (reference sequence). The whole variable domain, remainder taken from reference TRBV19 and TRBJ1-6, is DGGITQSPKYLFRKEGQNVTLSCEQNLNHDAMYWYRQDPGQGLRLIYYSQIVNDFQKGDIAEGYSVSREKKESFPLTVTSAQKNPTAFYLCASSNRADYNSPLHFGNGTRLTVT.

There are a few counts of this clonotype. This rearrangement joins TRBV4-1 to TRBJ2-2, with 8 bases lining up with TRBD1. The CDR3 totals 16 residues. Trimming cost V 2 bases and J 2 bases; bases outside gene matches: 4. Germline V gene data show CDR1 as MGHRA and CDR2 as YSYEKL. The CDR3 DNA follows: TGCGCCAGCAGCCAAAGGGACAGGACAAACACCGGGGAGCTGTTTTTT. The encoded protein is CASSQRDRTNTGELFF.

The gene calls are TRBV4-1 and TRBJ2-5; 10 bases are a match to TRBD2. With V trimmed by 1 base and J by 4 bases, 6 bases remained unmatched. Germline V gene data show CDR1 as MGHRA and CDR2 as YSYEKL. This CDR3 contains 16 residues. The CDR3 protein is CASSQAPGLAAETQYF. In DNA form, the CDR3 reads TGCGCCAGCAGCCAAGCCCCCGGACTAGCGGCAGAGACCCAGTACTTC.

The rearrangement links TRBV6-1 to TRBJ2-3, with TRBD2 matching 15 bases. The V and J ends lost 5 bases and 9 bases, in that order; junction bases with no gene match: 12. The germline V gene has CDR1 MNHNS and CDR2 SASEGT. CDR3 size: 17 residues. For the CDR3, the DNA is TGTGCCAGCAGTTACGCGGGACTAGCGGGGGGTTCTTACACGCAGTATTTT. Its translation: CASSYAGLAGGSYTQYF.

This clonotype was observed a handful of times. The CDR3 nucleotides are TGTGCCAGCAGCGTACTACAGGGTGCGACTGAAGCTTTCTTT. Its protein product is CASSVLQGATEAFF. The chain combines TRBV9 with TRBJ1-1; TRBD1 is a possible D gene (6 bases). CDR1 is SGDLS, CDR2 YYNGEE, per germline. The CDR3 contains 14 residues. The germline V and J ends were trimmed by 1 base and 5 bases, with 12 bases remaining between them.

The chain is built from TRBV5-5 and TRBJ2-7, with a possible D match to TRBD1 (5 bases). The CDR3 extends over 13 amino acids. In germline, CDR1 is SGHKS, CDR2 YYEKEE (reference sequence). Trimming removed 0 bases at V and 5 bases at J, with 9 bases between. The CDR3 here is CASSLGGHNEQYV. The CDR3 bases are TGTGCCAGCAGCTTGGGGGGCCACAACGAGCAGTACGTC.

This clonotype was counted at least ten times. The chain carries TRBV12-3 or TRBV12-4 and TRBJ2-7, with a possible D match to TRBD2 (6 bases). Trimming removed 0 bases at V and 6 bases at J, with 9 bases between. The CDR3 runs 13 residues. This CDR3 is CASSLAAGSEQYV. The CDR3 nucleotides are TGTGCCAGCAGTTTAGCGGCGGGATCCGAGCAGTACGTC.

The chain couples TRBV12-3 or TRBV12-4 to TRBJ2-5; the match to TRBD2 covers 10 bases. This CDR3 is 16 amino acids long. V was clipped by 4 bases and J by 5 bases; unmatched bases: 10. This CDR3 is CASSSSSGGAGETQYF. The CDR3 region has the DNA TGTGCCAGCAGTTCCTCAAGCGGGGGGGCCGGGGAGACCCAGTACTTC.

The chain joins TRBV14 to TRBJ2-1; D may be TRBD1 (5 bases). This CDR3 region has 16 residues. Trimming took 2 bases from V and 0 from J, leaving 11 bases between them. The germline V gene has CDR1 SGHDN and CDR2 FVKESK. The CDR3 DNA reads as TGTGCCAGCAGCCAACCCAGGGAAAGCTCCTACAATGAGCAGTTCTTC. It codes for CASSQPRESSYNEQFF.

In nucleotides, the CDR3 is TGTGCCACCAGCAGAGATATACTAGCGGGGGGGCCGGGGAATGAGCAGTTCTTC. This encodes CATSRDILAGGPGNEQFF. The chain employs TRBV15 and TRBJ2-1, with TRBD2 identical over 13 bases. V lost 0 bases, J lost 7 bases, and 9 bases stayed unmatched. The CDR3 contains 18 residues. The germline V gene has CDR1 LNHNV and CDR2 YYDKDF (reference sequence).

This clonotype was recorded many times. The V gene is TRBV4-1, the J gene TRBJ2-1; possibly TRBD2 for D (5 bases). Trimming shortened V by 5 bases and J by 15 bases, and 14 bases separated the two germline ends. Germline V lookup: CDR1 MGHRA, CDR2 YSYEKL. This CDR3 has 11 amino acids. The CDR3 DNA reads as TGCGCCAGCAGCGGGGTCGGGATTTCGTTCTTC. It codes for CASSGVGISFF.

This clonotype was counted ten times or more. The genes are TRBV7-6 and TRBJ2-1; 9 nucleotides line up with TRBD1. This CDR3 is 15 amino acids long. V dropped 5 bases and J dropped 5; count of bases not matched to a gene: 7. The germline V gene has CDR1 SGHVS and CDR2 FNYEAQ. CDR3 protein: CASSPQGTGNNEQFF. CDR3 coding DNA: TGTGCCAGCAGCCCACAAGGGACAGGGAACAATGAGCAGTTCTTC.